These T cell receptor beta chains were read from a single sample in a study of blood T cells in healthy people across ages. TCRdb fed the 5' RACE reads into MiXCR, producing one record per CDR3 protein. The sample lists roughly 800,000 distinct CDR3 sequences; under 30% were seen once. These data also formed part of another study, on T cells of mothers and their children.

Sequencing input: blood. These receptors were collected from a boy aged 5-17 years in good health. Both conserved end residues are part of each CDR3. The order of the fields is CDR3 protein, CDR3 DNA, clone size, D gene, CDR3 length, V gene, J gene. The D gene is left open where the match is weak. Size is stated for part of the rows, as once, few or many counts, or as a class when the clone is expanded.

CDR3 protein: CSVGVPGTGITGELFF
CDR3 DNA: TGCAGTGTGGGGGTCCCCGGGACAGGGATTACCGGGGAGCTGTTTTTT
clone size: -
D gene: TRBD1
CDR3 length: 16
V gene: TRBV20-1
J gene: TRBJ2-2

CDR3 protein: CSVTHPGAETQYF
CDR3 DNA: TGCAGTGTTACTCACCCAGGGGCTGAGACCCAGTACTTC
clone size: few
D gene: -
CDR3 length: 13
V gene: TRBV20-1
J gene: TRBJ2-5

CDR3 protein: CATSRTGDNSDTQYF
CDR3 DNA: TGTGCCACCTCACGGACAGGGGATAATTCAGATACGCAGTATTTT
clone size: once
D gene: TRBD1
CDR3 length: 15
V gene: TRBV24-1
J gene: TRBJ2-3

CDR3 protein: CASSRSGTRMTDTQYF
CDR3 DNA: TGTGCCAGCAGCAGATCCGGGACTAGGATGACGGATACGCAGTATTTT
clone size: -
D gene: TRBD2
CDR3 length: 16
V gene: TRBV7-6
J gene: TRBJ2-3

CDR3 protein: CASSQWVALAGFNEQFF
CDR3 DNA: TGCGCCAGCAGCCAATGGGTGGCACTAGCGGGGTTCAATGAGCAGTTCTTC
clone size: -
D gene: TRBD2
CDR3 length: 17
V gene: TRBV4-1
J gene: TRBJ2-1

CDR3 protein: CSVAFAGGRQGTQYF
CDR3 DNA: TGCAGCGTTGCCTTTGCGGGGGGCCGCCAGGGTACGCAGTATTTT
clone size: few
D gene: TRBD2
CDR3 length: 15
V gene: TRBV29-1
J gene: TRBJ2-3

CDR3 protein: CSARDGSGGLNEQFF
CDR3 DNA: TGCAGTGCTAGAGATGGTAGCGGGGGGCTCAATGAGCAGTTCTTC
clone size: -
D gene: TRBD2
CDR3 length: 15
V gene: TRBV20-1
J gene: TRBJ2-1

CDR3 protein: CASSFGGANYGYTF
CDR3 DNA: TGTGCCAGCAGTTTTGGAGGAGCCAACTATGGCTACACCTTC
clone size: many
D gene: -
CDR3 length: 14
V gene: TRBV27
J gene: TRBJ1-2

CDR3 protein: CASSVGGWTYEQYF
CDR3 DNA: TGTGCCAGCAGCGTAGGGGGATGGACCTACGAGCAGTACTTC
clone size: -
D gene: -
CDR3 length: 14
V gene: TRBV9
J gene: TRBJ2-7

CDR3 protein: CASSPPGVRGKFYGYTF
CDR3 DNA: TGTGCCAGCAGCCCTCCGGGGGTGAGGGGGAAATTCTATGGCTACACCTTC
clone size: -
D gene: -
CDR3 length: 17
V gene: TRBV12-3/TRBV12-4
J gene: TRBJ1-2

CDR3 protein: CASSSASGRSTDTQYF
CDR3 DNA: TGTGCCAGCAGCTCGGCTAGCGGGAGGAGCACAGATACGCAGTATTTT
clone size: -
D gene: TRBD2
CDR3 length: 16
V gene: TRBV7-6
J gene: TRBJ2-3

CDR3 protein: CASRAPWTGGTEAFF
CDR3 DNA: TGTGCCAGCAGAGCACCCTGGACAGGGGGGACTGAAGCTTTCTTT
clone size: -
D gene: TRBD1
CDR3 length: 15
V gene: TRBV6-5
J gene: TRBJ1-1

CDR3 protein: CASSQVIVQGQTQYF
CDR3 DNA: TGTGCCAGCAGCCAAGTAATAGTACAGGGGCAGACCCAGTACTTC
clone size: -
D gene: TRBD1
CDR3 length: 15
V gene: TRBV3-1
J gene: TRBJ2-5

CDR3 protein: CASSPRHTSGEETQYF
CDR3 DNA: TGTGCCAGCAGCCCCCGTCATACTAGCGGGGAAGAGACCCAGTACTTC
clone size: -
D gene: TRBD2
CDR3 length: 16
V gene: TRBV7-9
J gene: TRBJ2-5

CDR3 protein: CASSQGTPPYTDTQYF
CDR3 DNA: TGTGCCAGCAGCCAAGGGACCCCACCCTACACAGATACGCAGTATTTT
clone size: few
D gene: -
CDR3 length: 16
V gene: TRBV3-1
J gene: TRBJ2-3

CDR3 protein: CASSPSGASTDTQYF
CDR3 DNA: TGTGCCAGCAGCCCCTCCGGGGCCAGCACAGATACGCAGTATTTT
clone size: -
D gene: -
CDR3 length: 15
V gene: TRBV6-6
J gene: TRBJ2-3

CDR3 protein: CATSDTRARTDTQYF
CDR3 DNA: TGTGCCACCAGTGACACCAGGGCCCGCACAGATACGCAGTATTTT
clone size: -
D gene: -
CDR3 length: 15
V gene: TRBV24-1
J gene: TRBJ2-3

CDR3 protein: CASSPSWTDSTDTQYF
CDR3 DNA: TGTGCCAGCAGTCCCTCCTGGACAGACTCCACAGATACGCAGTATTTT
clone size: few
D gene: -
CDR3 length: 16
V gene: TRBV12-3/TRBV12-4
J gene: TRBJ2-3

CDR3 protein: CASSQEVGPSSYEQYF
CDR3 DNA: TGTGCCAGCAGCCAAGAAGTCGGCCCTAGCTCCTACGAGCAGTACTTC
clone size: once
D gene: -
CDR3 length: 16
V gene: TRBV4-2
J gene: TRBJ2-7

CDR3 protein: CASSLAAEQFF
CDR3 DNA: TGTGCCAGCAGCTTGGCGGCTGAGCAGTTCTTC
clone size: few
D gene: -
CDR3 length: 11
V gene: TRBV5-1
J gene: TRBJ2-1

CDR3 protein: CASSLASGGIQEIQYF
CDR3 DNA: TGCGCCAGCAGCTTGGCAAGCGGGGGGATCCAAGAGATCCAGTACTTC
clone size: few
D gene: TRBD2
CDR3 length: 16
V gene: TRBV5-1
J gene: TRBJ2-5

CDR3 protein: CASSLLPVGGGETQYF
CDR3 DNA: TGCGCCAGCAGCCTCCTGCCCGTAGGCGGGGGGGAGACCCAGTACTTC
clone size: -
D gene: TRBD2
CDR3 length: 16
V gene: TRBV4-1
J gene: TRBJ2-5

CDR3 protein: CATSSGVQETQYF
CDR3 DNA: TGTGCCACCTCGTCGGGGGTACAAGAGACCCAGTACTTC
clone size: -
D gene: -
CDR3 length: 13
V gene: TRBV24-1
J gene: TRBJ2-5

CDR3 protein: CAWSVKDSSTDTQYF
CDR3 DNA: TGTGCCTGGAGTGTAAAAGACTCAAGCACAGATACGCAGTATTTT
clone size: many
D gene: -
CDR3 length: 15
V gene: TRBV30
J gene: TRBJ2-3

CDR3 protein: CASSHRDRGFADTQYF
CDR3 DNA: TGTGCCAGCAGTCACCGGGACAGGGGATTTGCAGATACGCAGTATTTT
clone size: -
D gene: TRBD1
CDR3 length: 16
V gene: TRBV12-3/TRBV12-4
J gene: TRBJ2-3

CDR3 protein: CASSYSKTYEQYF
CDR3 DNA: TGTGCCAGCAGTTACTCGAAAACTTACGAGCAGTACTTC
clone size: few
D gene: -
CDR3 length: 13
V gene: TRBV6-5
J gene: TRBJ2-7

CDR3 protein: CASSSLVGSSYF
CDR3 DNA: TGTGCCAGCAGCTCCCTAGTGGGGTCTAGCTACTTC
clone size: few
D gene: -
CDR3 length: 12
V gene: TRBV6-1
J gene: TRBJ2-5

CDR3 protein: CASSSAGTGGNQPQHF
CDR3 DNA: TGTGCCAGCAGCTCTGCCGGGACAGGGGGGAATCAGCCCCAGCATTTT
clone size: few
D gene: TRBD1
CDR3 length: 16
V gene: TRBV7-9
J gene: TRBJ1-5

CDR3 protein: CASSLEAYLTDTQYF
CDR3 DNA: TGTGCCAGCAGCTTAGAAGCCTACCTCACAGATACGCAGTATTTT
clone size: few
D gene: -
CDR3 length: 15
V gene: TRBV7-8
J gene: TRBJ2-3

CDR3 protein: CASSRTGSPGELFF
CDR3 DNA: TGCGCCAGCAGCAGGACAGGGAGCCCCGGGGAGCTGTTTTTT
clone size: once
D gene: TRBD1
CDR3 length: 14
V gene: TRBV5-1
J gene: TRBJ2-2

CDR3 protein: CASSALAPWDQPQHF
CDR3 DNA: TGTGCCAGCAGCGCCCTGGCCCCGTGGGATCAGCCCCAGCATTTT
clone size: -
D gene: -
CDR3 length: 15
V gene: TRBV21-1
J gene: TRBJ1-5

CDR3 protein: CSAQTPSGTGGMNTEAFF
CDR3 DNA: TGCAGCGCCCAAACACCTTCCGGGACAGGGGGCATGAACACTGAAGCTTTCTTT
clone size: -
D gene: TRBD1
CDR3 length: 18
V gene: TRBV29-1
J gene: TRBJ1-1

CDR3 protein: CATSRTTGMGDTQYF
CDR3 DNA: TGTGCCACCAGCAGAACGACAGGGATGGGAGATACGCAGTATTTT
clone size: -
D gene: TRBD1
CDR3 length: 15
V gene: TRBV15
J gene: TRBJ2-3

CDR3 protein: CASSLAGQGSGETQYF
CDR3 DNA: TGCGCCAGCAGCTTGGCGGGACAGGGGTCGGGAGAGACCCAGTACTTC
clone size: few
D gene: TRBD1
CDR3 length: 16
V gene: TRBV5-1
J gene: TRBJ2-5

CDR3 protein: CASSLGSTTDTQYF
CDR3 DNA: TGCGCCAGCAGCTTGGGTAGCACCACAGATACGCAGTATTTT
clone size: few
D gene: -
CDR3 length: 14
V gene: TRBV5-1
J gene: TRBJ2-3

CDR3 protein: CASSANPFETHNSPLHF
CDR3 DNA: TGTGCCAGCAGTGCCAACCCATTCGAGACTCATAATTCACCCCTCCACTTT
clone size: few
D gene: -
CDR3 length: 17
V gene: TRBV27
J gene: TRBJ1-6

CDR3 protein: CASTSGQAITEALF
CDR3 DNA: TGTGCCAGCACGTCGGGGCAGGCGATCACTGAAGCTCTCTTT
clone size: -
D gene: -
CDR3 length: 14
V gene: TRBV28
J gene: TRBJ1-1

CDR3 protein: CASSLMGCNEAFF
CDR3 DNA: TGTGCCAGCAGTTTAATGGGGTGTAATGAAGCTTTCTTT
clone size: -
D gene: -
CDR3 length: 13
V gene: TRBV12-3/TRBV12-4
J gene: TRBJ1-1

CDR3 protein: CASSPGHSSGANVLTF
CDR3 DNA: TGCGCCAGCAGCCCGGGACATTCCTCTGGGGCCAACGTCCTGACTTTC
clone size: few
D gene: -
CDR3 length: 16
V gene: TRBV5-1
J gene: TRBJ2-6

CDR3 protein: CASSKRQGQVTEAFF
CDR3 DNA: TGTGCCAGCAGCAAAAGACAGGGGCAGGTCACTGAAGCTTTCTTT
clone size: once
D gene: TRBD1
CDR3 length: 15
V gene: TRBV11-2
J gene: TRBJ1-1

CDR3 protein: CASSQTGTTDTQYF
CDR3 DNA: TGTGCCAGCAGCCAAACCGGAACCACAGATACGCAGTATTTT
clone size: -
D gene: -
CDR3 length: 14
V gene: TRBV14
J gene: TRBJ2-3

CDR3 protein: CASSLESGEDTQYF
CDR3 DNA: TGCGCCAGCAGCTTGGAGTCGGGCGAAGATACGCAGTATTTT
clone size: few
D gene: -
CDR3 length: 14
V gene: TRBV5-1
J gene: TRBJ2-3

CDR3 protein: CASVRQGRQETQYF
CDR3 DNA: TGTGCCAGCGTCCGACAGGGGCGTCAAGAGACCCAGTACTTC
clone size: few
D gene: TRBD1
CDR3 length: 14
V gene: TRBV2
J gene: TRBJ2-5

CDR3 protein: CATSSLGQGGQPQHF
CDR3 DNA: TGTGCCACCAGCAGCCTCGGTCAGGGTGGTCAGCCCCAGCATTTT
clone size: -
D gene: -
CDR3 length: 15
V gene: TRBV15
J gene: TRBJ1-5

CDR3 protein: CSANPVPGQGSYEQYF
CDR3 DNA: TGCAGTGCAAATCCTGTACCGGGACAGGGCTCCTACGAGCAGTACTTC
clone size: few
D gene: TRBD1
CDR3 length: 16
V gene: TRBV20-1
J gene: TRBJ2-7

CDR3 protein: CASSWKGPNQPQYF
CDR3 DNA: TGTGCCAGCAGTTGGAAGGGACCGAATCAGCCCCAGTATTTT
clone size: few
D gene: -
CDR3 length: 14
V gene: TRBV6-5
J gene: TRBJ2-3

CDR3 protein: CSVASGQGAHEQYF
CDR3 DNA: TGCAGCGTTGCCTCCGGACAGGGGGCCCACGAGCAGTACTTC
clone size: few
D gene: TRBD1
CDR3 length: 14
V gene: TRBV29-1
J gene: TRBJ2-7

CDR3 protein: CASSPMGSGGARTHQETQYF
CDR3 DNA: TGTGCCAGCAGCCCGATGGGTAGCGGGGGGGCCAGAACCCACCAAGAGACCCAGTACTTC
clone size: few
D gene: TRBD2
CDR3 length: 20
V gene: TRBV11-1
J gene: TRBJ2-5

CDR3 protein: CASSYGLAGGQKFF
CDR3 DNA: TGTGCCAGCAGTTACGGACTAGCGGGGGGGCAAAAGTTCTTC
clone size: few
D gene: TRBD2
CDR3 length: 14
V gene: TRBV12-3/TRBV12-4
J gene: TRBJ2-1

CDR3 protein: CASSLSQENIQYF
CDR3 DNA: TGTGCCAGCAGTTTAAGTCAGGAAAACATTCAGTACTTC
clone size: -
D gene: -
CDR3 length: 13
V gene: TRBV27
J gene: TRBJ2-4

CDR3 protein: CASSPSWPGGNQPQHF
CDR3 DNA: TGTGCCAGCAGTCCCAGCTGGCCGGGGGGCAATCAGCCCCAGCATTTT
clone size: few
D gene: -
CDR3 length: 16
V gene: TRBV6-1
J gene: TRBJ1-5

CDR3 protein: CSVEARGQTIGEQFF
CDR3 DNA: TGCAGCGTTGAGGCGCGGGGACAGACGATAGGTGAGCAGTTCTTC
clone size: few
D gene: -
CDR3 length: 15
V gene: TRBV29-1
J gene: TRBJ2-1

CDR3 protein: CSARDSGSTDTQYF
CDR3 DNA: TGCAGTGCTAGAGATTCGGGGAGCACAGATACGCAGTATTTT
clone size: -
D gene: -
CDR3 length: 14
V gene: TRBV20-1
J gene: TRBJ2-3

CDR3 protein: CSASGAGGEQYF
CDR3 DNA: TGCAGTGCCTCCGGGGCGGGGGGCGAGCAGTACTTC
clone size: -
D gene: TRBD2
CDR3 length: 12
V gene: TRBV20-1
J gene: TRBJ2-7